The 25 T cell receptor beta chains reported below all come from one sample, sequenced in a study of CD8 T cells in ankylosing spondylitis (dated by TCRdb to 2016 to 2017). To prepare the library, 5' RACE was applied. Instrument used: Illumina HiSeq 2500. TCRdb passed the public sequencing reads through fastp at Q25 and MiXCR, retaining productive beta sequences. Identical CDR3 proteins give one entry, which carries the most common genes and DNA. Counted in this sample were some 150,000 distinct CDR3 sequences; roughly 44% of them appeared once. 12% to 15% of the sample belongs to the ten largest clones. Sequenced sample: synovial fluid, either unsorted or a sorted T cell fraction (not recorded which). These receptors came from a male donor with ankylosing spondylitis.

V and J are TRBV5-1 and TRBJ1-1, with a weak D call TRBD1 (5 bases). This CDR3 has 16 residues. The germline V gene has CDR1 SGHRS and CDR2 YFSETQ. Trimming took 6 bases from V and 1 from J, leaving 19 bases between them. CDR3 sequence: CASTSGWAGPNTEAFF. CDR3 sequence (DNA): TGCGCCAGCACCAGCGGGTGGGCAGGGCCGAACACTGAAGCTTTCTTT. The full variable domain, its missing parts supplied by reference TRBV5-1 and TRBJ1-1, is KAGVTQTPRYLIKTRGQQVTLSCSPISGHRSVSWYQQTPGQGLQFLFEYFSETQRNKGNFPGRFSGRQFSNSRSEMNVSTLELGDSALYLCASTSGWAGPNTEAFFGQGTRLTVV.

The chain has TRBV3-1 and TRBJ2-3, with D uncertain. With 3 bases removed from V and 5 bases from J, the gap between germline ends came to 21 bases. The CDR3 is 17 residues long. Germline CDR1 LGHDT, CDR2 YNNKEL (reference sequence). The CDR3 nucleotides read TGTGCCAGCAGCCACCCAAGGCTGGCGGAGAGAGGAGATACGCAGTATTTT. Protein: CASSHPRLAERGDTQYF.

The chain links TRBV11-2 to TRBJ1-1; D remains ambiguous. Trimming pared 3 bases from V and 0 bases from J, leaving 20 bases between. Germline loops: CDR1 SGHAT, CDR2 FQNNGV. The CDR3 is 18 residues long. The CDR3 nucleotides are TGTGCCAGCAGCTTCATTTACCCGGGCAGACTGGTGAACACTGAAGCTTTCTTT. Protein product: CASSFIYPGRLVNTEAFF. The complete variable domain, with remaining parts taken from reference TRBV11-2 and TRBJ1-1, reads EAGVAQSPRYKIIEKRQSVAFWCNPISGHATLYWYQQILGQGPKLLIQFQNNGVVDDSQLPKDRFSAERLKGVDSTLKIQPAKLEDSAVYLCASSFIYPGRLVNTEAFFGQGTRLTVV.

The chain recombines TRBV29-1 with TRBJ1-1; D is uncertain. The CDR3 totals 12 residues. Trimming pared 5 bases from V and 0 bases from J, leaving 7 bases between. Germline CDR1 is SQVTM and CDR2 is ANQGSEA. This CDR3 is CSVLPMNTEAFF. The CDR3 DNA follows: TGCAGCGTTCTGCCAATGAACACTGAAGCTTTCTTT.

The rearrangement links TRBV24-1 to TRBJ2-5; 8 positions agree with TRBD2. The CDR3 is 15 residues long. The V and J ends lost 4 bases and 3 bases, in that order; junction bases with no gene match: 6. Germline CDR1 is KGHDR and CDR2 is SFDVKD. The CDR3: CATSETGTSKETQYF. The CDR3 bases are TGTGCCACCAGTGAGACCGGGACTAGTAAAGAGACCCAGTACTTC.

The V gene is TRBV7-8, the J gene TRBJ2-2; D gene ambiguous. V shed 3 bases and J shed 2 bases, with 16 bases lying between them. CDR3 length: 17 amino acids. CDR1 and CDR2 (germline): SGHVS, FQNEAQ. The CDR3 reads CASSFRGSDGNTGELFF. CDR3 DNA: TGTGCCAGCAGCTTTAGAGGTTCGGACGGAAACACCGGGGAGCTGTTTTTT.

The chain employs TRBV2 and TRBJ2-7; D possibly corresponds to TRBD2 (6 bases). The CDR3 spans 17 residues. Trimming stripped 0 bases from V and 1 base from J, with 16 bases between. Germline V lookup: CDR1 SNHLY, CDR2 FYNNEI. CDR3 coding DNA: TGTGCCAGCAGTGAAGCAGGTCAGCGGGTCATTTCCTACGAGCAGTACTTC. The encoded protein is CASSEAGQRVISYEQYF.

This sequence joins TRBV7-3 and TRBJ1-1, with D possibly matching TRBD1 (5 bases). CDR1 is SGHTA, CDR2 FQGTGA, per germline. The length of the CDR3 is 13 residues. V lost 5 bases and J lost 3, with 10 bases in between. This chain's CDR3 is CASSRDGYTEAFF. Here the CDR3 DNA reads TGTGCCAGCAGCCGGGACGGCTACACTGAAGCTTTCTTT. The full variable domain, in which reference TRBV7-3 and TRBJ1-1 provide the parts outside the CDR3, is GAGVSQTPSNKVTEKGKYVELRCDPISGHTALYWYRQSLGQGPEFLIYFQGTGAADDSGLPNDRFFAVRPEGSVSTLKIQRTERGDSAVYLCASSRDGYTEAFFGQGTRLTVV.

The rearrangement uses TRBV4-1 and TRBJ2-7; D possibly uses TRBD1 or TRBD2 (6 bases each). The germline gives CDR1 MGHRA, CDR2 YSYEKL. V was clipped by 4 bases and J by 4 bases, with 14 bases between them. This CDR3 has 14 residues. The CDR3 sequence is CASSPSWGAYEQYF. DNA for the CDR3: TGCGCCAGCAGCCCATCCTGGGGGGCTTACGAGCAGTACTTC.

This sequence joins TRBV29-1 and TRBJ2-5, with 7 bases identical to TRBD1. The CDR3 extends over 12 amino acids. CDR1 is SQVTM and CDR2 is ANQGSEA in the germline V gene. With 5 bases clipped from V and 5 bases from J, the junction kept 5 bases outside the gene matches. CDR3 coding DNA: TGCAGCGTTTCAGGGGGTCTGGAGACCCAGTACTTC. Its protein is CSVSGGLETQYF.

Only a few counts were recorded for this clonotype. The V and J genes are TRBV6-5 and TRBJ2-6; unclear D gene. The V gene lost 0 bases and the J gene lost 3 bases, with 0 bases spanning the gap. This CDR3 comprises 13 residues. CDR1 and CDR2 from the germline V gene are MNHEY and SVGAGI. CDR3 coding DNA: TGTGCCAGCAGTTACTCTGGGGCCAACGTCCTGACTTTC. This gives the protein CASSYSGANVLTF.

This clonotype was seen a few times. The chain uses TRBV20-1 and TRBJ2-7; D remains ambiguous. This CDR3 spans 17 amino acids. Per germline, CDR1 DFQATT and CDR2 SNEGSKA (reference sequence). The V end was cut by 0 bases, the J end by 2 bases, with 20 bases between. CDR3 loop: CSARDLTSTRPTYEQYF. The CDR3 region has the DNA TGCAGTGCTAGAGATCTGACATCTACACGACCCACCTACGAGCAGTACTTC.

The CDR3 coding sequence is TGCAGTGCTTACACTAGCGGGGGGGCGTACGGGGAGCTGTTTTTT. It yields the protein CSAYTSGGAYGELFF. The chain employs TRBV20-1 and TRBJ2-2; TRBD2 aligns across 13 bases. The CDR3 has 15 amino acids. Germline loops: CDR1 DFQATT, CDR2 SNEGSKA (reference sequence). With V trimmed by 5 bases and J by 7 bases, 7 bases remained unmatched.

The sample holds many counts of this clonotype. The J gene is TRBJ2-1, the V gene TRBV7-9, with D perhaps matching TRBD2 (6 bases). Trimming took 1 base from V and 12 from J, leaving 22 bases between them. In germline, CDR1 is SEHNR, CDR2 FQNEAQ (reference sequence). The CDR3 totals 16 residues. The CDR3 coding sequence is TGTGCCAGCAGCTTAGAGGCTACGGGGGAAGCCGGGGGGCAGTTCTTC. It is translated as CASSLEATGEAGGQFF.

V gene TRBV12-3 or TRBV12-4 combines with J gene TRBJ1-1; no clear D gene. V lost 8 bases and J lost 1, with 11 bases in between. This CDR3 contains 13 residues. The CDR3 nucleotides read TGTGCCAGCTTTGTAGGGTCGAACACTGAAGCTTTCTTT. Its translation: CASFVGSNTEAFF.

V gene TRBV4-1 combines with J gene TRBJ2-7; 7 positions match TRBD2. J gave up 2 bases and V 0 bases, and 4 bases lay outside the gene matches. This CDR3 region has 15 residues. CDR1 MGHRA and CDR2 YSYEKL come from the germline V gene. The chain's CDR3 is CASSQDLLAAYEQYF. CDR3 nucleotides: TGCGCCAGCAGCCAAGATCTGCTAGCGGCCTACGAGCAGTACTTC.

This clonotype came up once. One end of the junction is discordant with germline, which a read error may explain. The chain links TRBV7-9 to TRBJ2-1, with no clear D. The germline V gene has CDR1 SEHNR and CDR2 FQNEAQ (reference sequence). The CDR3 has 11 amino acids. The CDR3 region has the DNA TGTGCCAGCAGCTTAACATACCCGGTCCCTTTC. It specifies CASSLTYPVPF.

This clonotype was found many times. This chain uses TRBV27 with TRBJ1-2; D may be TRBD1 (5 bases). The V end lost 3 bases, the J end lost 4 bases, and 12 bases lay between the germline ends. The CDR3 totals 14 residues. CDR1 is MNHEY and CDR2 is SMNVEV in the germline V gene (reference sequence). The CDR3 DNA reads as TGTGCCAGCAGTTTTTTCGGGGCGGGCTATGGCTACACCTTC. Translating it yields CASSFFGAGYGYTF.

The chain carries TRBV5-1 and TRBJ1-6; a weak D match, TRBD1 (6 bases). Germline V lookup: CDR1 SGHRS, CDR2 YFSETQ. The CDR3 covers 16 residues. V lost 4 bases and J lost 5, with 16 bases in between. DNA for the CDR3: TGCGCCAGCAGCCTTCAAGTGGGACACAATAATTCACCCCTCCACTTT. This translates into CASSLQVGHNNSPLHF.

This clonotype occurred a few times. V is TRBV15 and J is TRBJ2-2; D unclear. The CDR3 sequence is 13 residues long. Germline V gene data show CDR1 as LNHNV and CDR2 as YYDKDF (reference sequence). The V end was cut by 4 bases, the J end by 1 base, with 4 bases between. DNA of the CDR3: TGTGCCACCAGCACCGAGAACACCGGGGAGCTGTTTTTT. It is translated as CATSTENTGELFF.

The J gene is TRBJ1-3, the V gene TRBV5-1; no clear D gene. Germline V gene sequence: CDR1 SGHRS, CDR2 YFSETQ. V was pared by 0 bases and J by 1 base, with 8 bases between. This CDR3 is 15 amino acids long. This CDR3 reads CASSLGVRSGNTIYF. DNA of the CDR3: TGCGCCAGCAGCTTGGGTGTGAGGTCTGGAAACACCATATATTTT.

V usage is TRBV24-1 and J usage is TRBJ2-1; TRBD1 might be the D (6 bases). V shed 7 bases and J shed 6 bases, with 24 bases lying between them. This CDR3 is built from 17 residues. The germline V gene encodes CDR1 KGHDR and CDR2 SFDVKD. CDR3 protein: CATRYPRGRGPRNEQFF. The CDR3 DNA follows: TGTGCCACCAGGTACCCACGGGGCAGGGGTCCTCGCAATGAGCAGTTCTTC.

The chain links TRBV7-9 to TRBJ1-1; D is perhaps TRBD1 (5 bases). Germline V lookup: CDR1 SEHNR, CDR2 FQNEAQ (reference sequence). V lost 5 bases to trimming and J lost 6 bases, with 13 bases between them. This CDR3 contains 13 residues. This CDR3 reads CASSPPAGPEAFF. DNA for the CDR3: TGTGCCAGCAGCCCTCCCGCAGGGCCTGAAGCTTTCTTT.

A few counts support this clonotype. The rearrangement joins TRBV15 to TRBJ2-3; 10 bases align to TRBD2. The CDR3 runs to 15 residues. Germline CDR1 reads LNHNV; CDR2 reads YYDKDF (reference sequence). Trimming at V came to 0 bases and at J to 5 bases, leaving 2 bases not matched to a gene. The CDR3 loop is CATSREASGGDTQYF. DNA for the CDR3: TGTGCCACCAGCAGAGAGGCTAGCGGGGGAGATACGCAGTATTTT.

This clonotype showed up just a few times. The chain employs TRBV6-1 and TRBJ2-2; D ambiguous. Germline V gene data show CDR1 as MNHNS and CDR2 as SASEGT. The CDR3 spans 15 residues. V dropped 2 bases and J dropped 10 bases, with 17 bases sitting between them. The CDR3 region is CASSEFFRPLTELFF. The CDR3 nucleotides are TGTGCCAGCAGTGAATTTTTTAGACCCCTGACGGAGCTGTTTTTT.